These T cell receptor beta chains were read from a single sample in a study of shared clonotypes between healthy human individuals. Profiled with immunoSEQ multiplex PCR; TCRdb holds only in-frame clones, not every one. The sample lists over 400,000 clones, 70% to 80% occurring once. The sample consisted of PBMCs. The source is a woman between 40 and 55 years old in good health. Some clones in this sample may be carry-over from other donors' samples. Both conserved end residues are part of each CDR3. The D gene is left open where the match is weak. Size is stated for part of the rows, as once, few or many counts, or as a class when the clone is expanded.

>-|few|TRBV5-1|TRBJ2-2
TGCGCCAGCTACCTGGACATAACGAACACCGGGGAGCTGTTTTTT
CASYLDITNTGELFF
>-|many|TRBV20-1|TRBJ1-2
TGCAGTGCAGCAGATTATGGCTACACCTTC
CSAADYGYTF
>-|-|TRBV2|TRBJ2-1
TGTGCCAGCAGTGATTACAGGGCCTATGAGCAGTTCTTC
CASSDYRAYEQFF
>-|many|TRBV5-1|TRBJ1-5
TGCGCCAGCAGCTTGGGGATTGATGGGAATCAGCCCCAGCATTTT
CASSLGIDGNQPQHF
>-|-|TRBV7-8|TRBJ2-7
TGTGCCAGCAGCCCACACGCAGACTACGAGCAGTACTTC
CASSPHADYEQYF
>TRBD1|few|TRBV18|TRBJ1-1
TGTGCCAGCTCACCGGACAGGTTGAACACTGAAGCTTTCTTT
CASSPDRLNTEAFF
>TRBD1|once|TRBV29-1|TRBJ2-2
TGCAGCGTTGAGGGGACAGCGAACACCGGGGAGCTGTTTTTT
CSVEGTANTGELFF
>TRBD1|-|TRBV7-2|TRBJ2-7
TGTGCCAGCAGCTTGTGGGGGGTGGGACAGGGGTACGAGCAGTACTTC
CASSLWGVGQGYEQYF
>-|-|TRBV30|TRBJ1-1
TGTGCCTGGAGTGTACAGCCGAACATGAACACTGAAGCTTTCTTT
CAWSVQPNMNTEAFF
>-|-|TRBV5-5|TRBJ2-1
TGTGCCAGCAGCTTCCGGGAGAATGAGCAGTTCTTC
CASSFRENEQFF
>TRBD2|-|TRBV5-4|TRBJ2-7
TGTGCCAGCAGCTTGGATAAACTAGCGGCCTACGAGCAGTACTTC
CASSLDKLAAYEQYF
>TRBD1|-|TRBV11-1|TRBJ2-5
TGTGCCAGCACCGGACAGGGTCTATCCAAAGAGACCCAGTACTTC
CASTGQGLSKETQYF
>-|-|TRBV28|TRBJ2-7
TGTGCCAGCAGTTTACAGGGGCCCAACTACGAGCAGTACTTC
CASSLQGPNYEQYF
>TRBD2|-|TRBV18|TRBJ2-5
TGTGCCAGCTCACCCCTACTAGCGAGCCAAGAGACCCAGTACTTC
CASSPLLASQETQYF
>-|-|TRBV6-1|TRBJ2-7
TGTGCCAGCAGTGAAGTCAGAAAGGGGTGGAGACAGACCTACGAGCAGTACTTC
CASSEVRKGWRQTYEQYF
>TRBD1|few|TRBV2|TRBJ1-5
TGTGCCAGCAGTCCTAAGCCGGGACAGGTGAGGCAGCCCCAGCATTTT
CASSPKPGQVRQPQHF